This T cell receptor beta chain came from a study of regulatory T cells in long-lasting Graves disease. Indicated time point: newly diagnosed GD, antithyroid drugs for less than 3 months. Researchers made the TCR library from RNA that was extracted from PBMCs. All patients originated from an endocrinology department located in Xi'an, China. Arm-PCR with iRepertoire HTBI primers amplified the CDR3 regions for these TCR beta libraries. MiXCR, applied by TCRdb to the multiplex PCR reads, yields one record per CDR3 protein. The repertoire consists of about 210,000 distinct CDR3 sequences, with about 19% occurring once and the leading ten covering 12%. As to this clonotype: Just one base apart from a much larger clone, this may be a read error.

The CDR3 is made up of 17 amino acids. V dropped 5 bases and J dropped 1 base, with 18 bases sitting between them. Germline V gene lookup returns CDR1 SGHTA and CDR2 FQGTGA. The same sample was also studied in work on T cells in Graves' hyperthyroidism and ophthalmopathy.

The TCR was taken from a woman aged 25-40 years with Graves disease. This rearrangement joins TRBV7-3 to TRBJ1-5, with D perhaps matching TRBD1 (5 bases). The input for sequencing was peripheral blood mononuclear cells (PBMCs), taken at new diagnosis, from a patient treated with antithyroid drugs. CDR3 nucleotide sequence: TGTGCCAGCAGCCTCTCCGTACCGGGACTGAGCAATCAGCCCCAGCATTTT. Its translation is CASSLSVPGLSNQPQHF.